This is a list of T cell receptor beta chains from one sample in a study of blood T cell repertoires in COVID-19. Only in-frame clones appear in the TCRdb table, and some are missing; sequencing was by immunoSEQ multiplex PCR. The top ten clones hold under 1.5% of a sample with 200,000 to 250,000 clones, approximately 80% of them seen once. Sample: PBMCs or T cells enriched from blood (not recorded which). The origin of the receptors is a woman between 35 and 50 years old with acute COVID-19. Both conserved end residues are part of each CDR3. D genes are given only for firm matches. Part of the rows lack a size; the others show once, few, many or a class for expanded clones.

j_gene: TRBJ1-4; abundance: .; d_gene: .; v_gene: TRBV2; CDR3nt: TGTGCCAGCTCCCCGGGAGGTAGGGACGAAAAACTGTTTTTT; CDR3aa: CASSPGGRDEKLFF
j_gene: TRBJ2-2; abundance: .; d_gene: TRBD2; v_gene: TRBV4-3; CDR3nt: TGCGCCAGCAGCCTACTCCAGCGGGGCGCCGGGGAGCTGTTTTTT; CDR3aa: CASSLLQRGAGELFF
j_gene: TRBJ2-7; abundance: .; d_gene: .; v_gene: TRBV16; CDR3nt: TGTGCCAGCAGCCCCGGGACAAAGATGACTCGGCAGTACTTC; CDR3aa: CASSPGTKMTRQYF
j_gene: TRBJ1-5; abundance: .; d_gene: .; v_gene: TRBV11-2; CDR3nt: TGTGCCAGCAGCGCAGTTACAGGGAGATATAGCAATCAGCCCCAGCATTTT; CDR3aa: CASSAVTGRYSNQPQHF
j_gene: TRBJ1-2; abundance: .; d_gene: TRBD1; v_gene: TRBV5-3; CDR3nt: TGTGCCAGAAGCTGGGGAGAAACAGGGGCCACTGGCTACACCTTC; CDR3aa: CARSWGETGATGYTF
j_gene: TRBJ1-6; abundance: .; d_gene: .; v_gene: TRBV3-1/TRBV3-2; CDR3nt: TGTGCCAGCAGCCCCCAAGGTCCCCGAAGCGGCCTCCACTTT; CDR3aa: CASSPQGPRSGLHF
j_gene: TRBJ1-1; abundance: .; d_gene: .; v_gene: TRBV11-1; CDR3nt: TGTGCCAGCACCCAGGGCCAGGGGAACACTGAAGCTTTCTTT; CDR3aa: CASTQGQGNTEAFF
j_gene: TRBJ2-1; abundance: few; d_gene: TRBD2; v_gene: TRBV4-2; CDR3nt: TGTGCCAGCAGCCATGCTATAGCGGGGGGAATGGATGAGCAGTTCTTC; CDR3aa: CASSHAIAGGMDEQFF
j_gene: TRBJ1-1; abundance: .; d_gene: .; v_gene: TRBV27; CDR3nt: TGTGCCAGCAGTTTACACAGGGCCACTGAAGCTTTCTTT; CDR3aa: CASSLHRATEAFF
j_gene: TRBJ1-1; abundance: .; d_gene: .; v_gene: TRBV5-1; CDR3nt: TGCGCCAGCAGCTTGGCACAGATGAACACTGAAGCTTTCTTT; CDR3aa: CASSLAQMNTEAFF
j_gene: TRBJ1-6; abundance: .; d_gene: TRBD1; v_gene: TRBV2; CDR3nt: TGTGCCAGCAGTGCAAGACAGGGGCGGAATAATTCACCCCTCCACTTT; CDR3aa: CASSARQGRNNSPLHF
j_gene: TRBJ2-5; abundance: few; d_gene: .; v_gene: TRBV15; CDR3nt: TGTGCCACCAGCAGGGCCCACCTCCCGGGAGAGACCCAGTACTTC; CDR3aa: CATSRAHLPGETQYF
j_gene: TRBJ2-7; abundance: .; d_gene: TRBD2; v_gene: TRBV5-8; CDR3nt: TGTGCCAGCAGCACAGGGACTAGCGGAGGGGTCGAGCAGTACTTC; CDR3aa: CASSTGTSGGVEQYF
j_gene: TRBJ2-7; abundance: .; d_gene: TRBD2; v_gene: TRBV7-9; CDR3nt: TGTGCCAGCAGCGACAGCGGGGGGGCCTCCTACGAGCAGTACTTC; CDR3aa: CASSDSGGASYEQYF
j_gene: TRBJ2-1; abundance: few; d_gene: .; v_gene: TRBV2; CDR3nt: TGTGCCAGCCCCCCTAGTCTCTCCTACAATGAGCAGTTCTTC; CDR3aa: CASPPSLSYNEQFF
j_gene: TRBJ1-2; abundance: .; d_gene: .; v_gene: TRBV5-6; CDR3nt: TGTGCCAGCAGCCCACAGGGAGCTACTCACTATGGCTACACCTTC; CDR3aa: CASSPQGATHYGYTF
j_gene: TRBJ1-2; abundance: .; d_gene: .; v_gene: TRBV9; CDR3nt: TGTGCCAGCAGCGTCCAGGGACACTCTGGCTACACCTTC; CDR3aa: CASSVQGHSGYTF
j_gene: TRBJ2-1; abundance: .; d_gene: TRBD1; v_gene: TRBV5-1; CDR3nt: TGCGCCAGCAGCTTAAGGGACAGGGGCCGTGGGCAGTTCTTC; CDR3aa: CASSLRDRGRGQFF
j_gene: TRBJ2-7; abundance: .; d_gene: TRBD2; v_gene: TRBV28; CDR3nt: TGTGCCAGCAGTTCAGAACTAGCGGGAGGTACGAAGCAGTACTTC; CDR3aa: CASSSELAGGTKQYF
j_gene: TRBJ2-1; abundance: .; d_gene: TRBD1; v_gene: TRBV7-3; CDR3nt: TGTGCCAGCAGCTCCCAGGGGGCGGCCTACAATGAGCAGTTCTTC; CDR3aa: CASSSQGAAYNEQFF
j_gene: TRBJ2-1; abundance: .; d_gene: .; v_gene: TRBV27; CDR3nt: TGTGCCAGCAGAGAACTCTACAATGAGCAGTTCTTC; CDR3aa: CASRELYNEQFF
j_gene: TRBJ2-2; abundance: .; d_gene: .; v_gene: TRBV19; CDR3nt: TGTGCCAGTAAAGCACTGGACACCGGGGAGCTGTTTTTT; CDR3aa: CASKALDTGELFF
j_gene: TRBJ2-7; abundance: .; d_gene: TRBD1; v_gene: TRBV18; CDR3nt: TGTGCCAGCTCACCGACAGGGCCGGTCGGCTACGAGCAGTACTTC; CDR3aa: CASSPTGPVGYEQYF
j_gene: TRBJ2-1; abundance: .; d_gene: TRBD2; v_gene: TRBV7-3; CDR3nt: TGTGCCAGCAGCTTAAGCGGCGGGGGGAGCTACAATGAGCAGTTCTTC; CDR3aa: CASSLSGGGSYNEQFF
j_gene: TRBJ2-2; abundance: .; d_gene: .; v_gene: TRBV5-1; CDR3nt: TGCGCCAGCAGCTTAGAGTCGTCCAACACCGGGGAGCTGTTTTTT; CDR3aa: CASSLESSNTGELFF
j_gene: TRBJ1-2; abundance: once; d_gene: TRBD1; v_gene: TRBV2; CDR3nt: TGTGCCAGCAGCCCAACAAGACAGGGCCATAACTATGGCTACACCTTC; CDR3aa: CASSPTRQGHNYGYTF
j_gene: TRBJ2-7; abundance: .; d_gene: TRBD1; v_gene: TRBV6-2/TRBV6-3; CDR3nt: TGTGCCAGCAGTTACGGTGGACAGGTCGGGCAGTACTTC; CDR3aa: CASSYGGQVGQYF
j_gene: TRBJ1-1; abundance: .; d_gene: .; v_gene: TRBV7-9; CDR3nt: TGTGCCAGCAGCTGGAACAGGGTTGGGAACACTGAAGCTTTCTTT; CDR3aa: CASSWNRVGNTEAFF
j_gene: TRBJ1-1; abundance: .; d_gene: .; v_gene: TRBV6-5; CDR3nt: TGTGCCAGCAGACTAGAGGGGAACACTGAAGCTTTCTTT; CDR3aa: CASRLEGNTEAFF
j_gene: TRBJ1-1; abundance: .; d_gene: TRBD1; v_gene: TRBV12-3/TRBV12-4; CDR3nt: TGTGCCAGCAGTTCGACAGGGTACACTGAAGCTTTCTTT; CDR3aa: CASSSTGYTEAFF
j_gene: TRBJ2-7; abundance: .; d_gene: TRBD1; v_gene: TRBV3-1/TRBV3-2; CDR3nt: TGTGCCAGCAGCCAAGTAGGGGGCAGTTACGAGCAGTACTTC; CDR3aa: CASSQVGGSYEQYF
j_gene: TRBJ1-1; abundance: once; d_gene: TRBD1; v_gene: TRBV2; CDR3nt: TGTGCCAGCAGTGAACCGGGACAGGGTTCTCCCGACACTGAAGCTTTCTTT; CDR3aa: CASSEPGQGSPDTEAFF
j_gene: TRBJ2-1; abundance: .; d_gene: .; v_gene: TRBV18; CDR3nt: TGTGCCAGCTCACCGTCCGGGATGAATGAGCAGTTCTTC; CDR3aa: CASSPSGMNEQFF
j_gene: TRBJ1-1; abundance: .; d_gene: TRBD1; v_gene: TRBV7-2; CDR3nt: TGTGCCAGCAGCGACGGGACAGGGGGATCTGAAGCTTTCTTT; CDR3aa: CASSDGTGGSEAFF
j_gene: TRBJ2-7; abundance: .; d_gene: .; v_gene: TRBV18; CDR3nt: TGTGCCAGCTCCCGTATTCCCGGAGGTTTTGATGGTTCTGGGCAGTACTTC; CDR3aa: CASSRIPGGFDGSGQYF
j_gene: TRBJ2-1; abundance: once; d_gene: .; v_gene: TRBV30; CDR3nt: TGTGCCTGGAAGTCCTCTACCAACTCCTACAATGAGCAGTTCTTC; CDR3aa: CAWKSSTNSYNEQFF
j_gene: TRBJ2-1; abundance: .; d_gene: TRBD2; v_gene: TRBV7-2; CDR3nt: TGTGCCAGCACCCGGACTAGCGGGACGGGTGAGCAGTTCTTC; CDR3aa: CASTRTSGTGEQFF
j_gene: TRBJ2-7; abundance: once; d_gene: TRBD1; v_gene: TRBV4-3; CDR3nt: TGCGCCAGCAGCCAGCATTCAGGGGGCGACTCCTACGAGCAGTACTTC; CDR3aa: CASSQHSGGDSYEQYF
j_gene: TRBJ2-6; abundance: .; d_gene: .; v_gene: TRBV27; CDR3nt: TGTGCCAGCAGTTTATCCCTCTTTGGGGCCAACGTCCTGACTTTC; CDR3aa: CASSLSLFGANVLTF
j_gene: TRBJ1-6; abundance: .; d_gene: TRBD1; v_gene: TRBV5-8; CDR3nt: TGTGCCAGCAACCTCGGACAGGGGGTTGATTCACCCCTCCACTTT; CDR3aa: CASNLGQGVDSPLHF
j_gene: TRBJ2-1; abundance: .; d_gene: TRBD1; v_gene: TRBV19; CDR3nt: TGTGCCAGTAGCCGACAGGGGCCGCGTAATGAGCAGTTCTTC; CDR3aa: CASSRQGPRNEQFF